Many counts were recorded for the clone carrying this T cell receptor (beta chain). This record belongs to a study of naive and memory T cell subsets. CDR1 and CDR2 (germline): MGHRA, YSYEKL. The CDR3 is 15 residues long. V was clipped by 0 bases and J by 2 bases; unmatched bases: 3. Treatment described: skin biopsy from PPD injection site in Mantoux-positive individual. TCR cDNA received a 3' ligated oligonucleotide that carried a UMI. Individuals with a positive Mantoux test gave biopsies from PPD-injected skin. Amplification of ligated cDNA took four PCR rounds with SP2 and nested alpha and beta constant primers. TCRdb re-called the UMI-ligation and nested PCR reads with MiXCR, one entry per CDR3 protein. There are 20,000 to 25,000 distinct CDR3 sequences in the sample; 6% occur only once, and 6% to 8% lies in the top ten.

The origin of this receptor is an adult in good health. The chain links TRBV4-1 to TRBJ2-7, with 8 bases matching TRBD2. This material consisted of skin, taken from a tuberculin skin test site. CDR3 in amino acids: CASSQDPGGAYEQYF. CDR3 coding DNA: TGCGCCAGCAGCCAAGATCCGGGGGGGGCCTACGAGCAGTACTTC.